This T cell receptor beta chain stems from a study of cytomegalovirus exposure and HLA in healthy donors. Background on the study: Out of 398 genotyped donors, about 80% belonged to the Caucasian-associated ancestry cluster. Study-wide results and limits: The classifier was said to identify cytomegalovirus status with high specificity and sensitivity.

The CDR3 runs to 16 residues. V was trimmed by 4 bases and J by 0 bases, leaving 13 bases between them. CDR1 and CDR2 (germline): MGHRA, YSYEKL. A remark on this clone: Its antigen is currently unknown.

Use of 60 Vbeta and 13 Jbeta primers characterized the PCR. The table came from immunoSEQ multiplex PCR; TCRdb's copy has only in-frame clones and leaves some out. The table has about 120,000 clones, around 76% seen once; the top ten hold about 30%. This TCR came from a man in his fifties or sixties in good health and CMV-seropositive. The sample was PBMCs. V and J are TRBV4-1 and TRBJ2-1; D is ambiguous. As DNA, the CDR3 is TGCGCCAGCAGCCCAGCGTTCTCGAGCTCCTACAATGAGCAGTTCTTC. It specifies CASSPAFSSSYNEQFF.